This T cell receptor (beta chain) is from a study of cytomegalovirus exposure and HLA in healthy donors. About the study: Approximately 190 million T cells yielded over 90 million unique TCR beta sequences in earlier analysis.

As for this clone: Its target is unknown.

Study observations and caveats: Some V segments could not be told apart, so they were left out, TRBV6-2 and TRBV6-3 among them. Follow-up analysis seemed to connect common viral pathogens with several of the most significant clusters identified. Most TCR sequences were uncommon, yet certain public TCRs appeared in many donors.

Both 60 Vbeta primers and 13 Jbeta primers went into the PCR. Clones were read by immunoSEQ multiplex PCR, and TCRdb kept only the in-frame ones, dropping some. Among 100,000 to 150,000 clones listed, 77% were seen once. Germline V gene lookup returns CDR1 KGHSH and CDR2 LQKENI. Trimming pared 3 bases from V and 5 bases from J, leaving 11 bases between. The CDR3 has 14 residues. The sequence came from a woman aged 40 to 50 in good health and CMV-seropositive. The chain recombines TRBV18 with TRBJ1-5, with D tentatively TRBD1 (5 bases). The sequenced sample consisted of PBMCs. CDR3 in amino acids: CASSPQGGDQPQHF. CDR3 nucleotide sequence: TGTGCCAGCTCACCTCAGGGAGGGGATCAGCCCCAGCATTTT.